The present T cell receptor beta chain was sequenced within a study of human T cells and chemical hapten exposure. The time point was: patch test 1, 2 weeks after DPC sensitization. Noted treatment: therapeutic diphenylcyclopropenone sensitization with weekly scalp DPC. The template was total RNA from unfractionated whole blood. TCRdb re-analysed the RACE reads in MiXCR, keeping a single row per CDR3 protein. Among approximately 41,000 distinct CDR3 sequences listed, under 5% were seen once. The ends were cut back, 4 bases at V and 6 bases at J, with 28 bases in the middle. This CDR3 is built from 19 residues. This clonotype was recorded at least ten times.

The sequenced sample was whole blood, obtained in connection with sensitization to the hapten diphenylcyclopropenone (DPC). This rearrangement joins TRBV12-3 or TRBV12-4 to TRBJ2-1; D is unresolved. This sequence originates from a man aged 50 to 59 with alopecia areata. Some clones in this sample may be carry-over from other donors' samples. In DNA, the CDR3 is TGTGCCAGCAGTTCCCCTATCCTAGGGCTTTCCAGATCTCCCAATGAGCAGTTCTTC. This codes for CASSSPILGLSRSPNEQFF.